This T cell receptor (beta chain) was sequenced in a study of cytomegalovirus exposure and HLA in healthy donors. PCR used 60 Vbeta primers and 13 Jbeta primers. Method: immunoSEQ multiplex PCR; TCRdb's copy keeps in-frame clones and lacks some. The data hold some 150,000 clones, with 76% observed a single time. CDR1 is PRHDT and CDR2 is FYEKMQ in the germline V gene (reference sequence). CDR3 length: 14 amino acids. This TCR derives from a female donor in good health and CMV-seropositive. The chain is built from TRBV13 and TRBJ2-5, with TRBD1 identical over 7 bases. The assigned J gene may be wrong: the sequence end matches TRBJ2-7 better. Material: PBMCs. This chain's CDR3 is CASSLGTGANEQYF. The CDR3 nucleotides are TGTGCCAGCAGCTTAGGCACAGGGGCCAACGAGCAGTACTTC.